The T cell receptor beta chain under discussion was sequenced for a study of regulatory dendritic cells for organ transplantation. Background on the study: Regulatory dendritic cells were monocyte-derived, receiving vitamin D3 on days 0 and 4 and IL-10 on day 4. On day 6, the dendritic cells were exposed to LPS. Findings of the study overall: Alloreactive memory CD8+ T cell pools varied considerably between individuals.

Comment on this clone: As yet, its antigen is unknown.

The V end lost 1 base, the J end lost 8 bases, and 25 bases lay between the germline ends. Germline-derived CDR1 and CDR2 are SGHTS and YDEGEE. This CDR3 region has 18 residues. Sorted subsets were CFSE-labeled and cultured roughly five days with allogeneic dendritic cells. Clones were sequenced by immunoSEQ multiplex PCR, and TCRdb holds only the in-frame ones, with some missing. Of more than 20,000 clones listed, 85% were seen once; the top ten hold over 0.25%. The specimen was naive CD4+ T cells from blood cultured with dendritic cells. Subset indicated: CD45RA+ naive T cells. The TCR was taken from a human donor in good health. The chain employs TRBV5-8 and TRBJ2-1; the D gene is possibly TRBD2 (6 bases). CDR3 amino acids: CASSLILGRGGIHDEQFF. CDR3 sequence (DNA): TGTGCCAGCAGCTTGATTCTGGGCCGGGGCGGGATCCACGATGAGCAGTTCTTC.